Detailed here is one TCR beta chain. Its antigen is currently unknown. Libraries were prepared by immunoSEQ multiplex PCR; TCRdb keeps only in-frame clonotypes and omits some of them. The repertoire holds approximately 160,000 clones, with about 92% as singletons. This CDR3 has 20 amino acids. The sample originates from a study of T cell responses to AZD1222 COVID-19 vaccine. Findings and limits, study-wide: A mostly white British donor set with more females was recruited, and clonal diversity was possibly underestimated. Nearly half of unique spike-specific TCRs reportedly avoided B.1.351 and B.1.1.7 mutated regions.

The clonotype originates from an adult in good health. Sequenced here: peripheral blood, sampled on day 0 of AZD1222 vaccination. The chain employs TRBV21-1 and TRBJ1-3. TRBV21-1 is a listed pseudogene. The chain's CDR3 is CASSKEAGARSSLSGNTIYF. Here the CDR3 DNA reads TGTGCCAGCAGCAAAGAGGCCGGGGCAAGAAGCTCCCTCTCTGGAAACACCATATATTTT.